This T cell receptor (beta chain) was identified in a study of blood T cell repertoires in COVID-19. Study summary: Donors in the United States, Italy and Spain gave samples during acute or convalescent COVID-19. The cDNA or gDNA used as material had been derived from T cells, B-cell-depleted T cells, or PBMCs.

This clone has a handful of counts. The CDR3 totals 17 residues. Germline V gene lookup returns CDR1 KGHSH and CDR2 LQKENI. J lost 0 bases, V lost 5 bases, and 7 bases had no gene match. Methods used by the authors: Estimation of nucleated cell counts was performed using reference gene primer amplification. Sequenced by immunoSEQ multiplex PCR; TCRdb stores in-frame clones only, minus some. The V and J calls and the clone size are those of that table, but D and trimming were determined from the DNA. The table has 68,000 or so clones, roughly nine tenths seen once. The sequence was obtained from a man in his fifties or sixties with active COVID-19. The chain links TRBV18 to TRBJ1-6; the match to TRBD1 covers 7 bases. The sample comprised peripheral blood. CDR3 in DNA: TGTGCCAGCTCAAGGGACAGTCTGAGCTCCTATAATTCACCCCTCCACTTT. Translation: CASSRDSLSSYNSPLHF.